The source of this T cell receptor (beta chain) is a study of cytomegalovirus exposure and HLA in healthy donors. The V gene end was trimmed by 2 bases and the J gene end by 0 bases; junction bases not matched to a gene: 13. This CDR3 region has 19 residues. The germline CDR1 and CDR2 sequences are MGHRA and YSYEKL. A word on this clone: Its antigen is as yet unknown.

PCR involved 60 Vbeta and 13 Jbeta primers. The table came from immunoSEQ multiplex PCR; TCRdb's copy has only in-frame clones and leaves some out. The sample's table shows about 210,000 clones. Study results and limitations: Cytomegalovirus-associated TCR beta chains were listed, numbering 164. The only immune exposure information that was available was CMV serostatus. The analysis excluded some indistinguishable V segments, including TRBV6-2 and TRBV6-3.

Sequenced input: PBMCs. This chain connects TRBV4-1 to TRBJ2-1; the match to TRBD1 covers 7 bases. The clonotype comes from a woman aged 25 to 45 in good health and CMV-seropositive. The CDR3 nucleotides read TGCGCCAGCAGCCAATTTGGGACAGAGATTTTGAGCTCCTACAATGAGCAGTTCTTC. It is translated as CASSQFGTEILSSYNEQFF.